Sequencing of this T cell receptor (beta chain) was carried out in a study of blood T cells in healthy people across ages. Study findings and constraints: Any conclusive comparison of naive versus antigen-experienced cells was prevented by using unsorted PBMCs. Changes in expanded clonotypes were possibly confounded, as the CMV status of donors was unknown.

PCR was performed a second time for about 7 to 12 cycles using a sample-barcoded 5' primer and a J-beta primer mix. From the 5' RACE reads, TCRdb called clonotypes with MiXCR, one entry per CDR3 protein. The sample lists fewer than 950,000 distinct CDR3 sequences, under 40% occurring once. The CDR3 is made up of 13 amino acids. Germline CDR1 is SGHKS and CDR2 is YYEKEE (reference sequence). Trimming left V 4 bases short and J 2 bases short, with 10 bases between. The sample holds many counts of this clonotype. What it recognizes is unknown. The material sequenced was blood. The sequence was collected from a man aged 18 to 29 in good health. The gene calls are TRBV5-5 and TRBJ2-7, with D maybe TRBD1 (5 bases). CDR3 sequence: CASSPDTAYEQYF. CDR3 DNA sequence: TGTGCCAGCAGCCCGGACACAGCCTACGAGCAGTACTTC.